This T cell receptor (beta chain) was sequenced for a study of monozygotic twins with inflammatory bowel disease. Study observations and caveats: Discordant twins showed the same repertoire similarity as concordant twins, possibly from limited power.

After re-calling the 5' RACE reads, TCRdb lists one entry per CDR3 protein, DNA absent. The listing contains 200,000 to 250,000 distinct CDR3 sequences. In the case of this clonotype: What it binds is not known.

Sequencing was carried out using blood. The source of this sequence is a human donor with ulcerative colitis or Crohn's disease, or a healthy co-twin of an affected twin (not recorded which).

The CDR3 reads CASSQVPGELFF. This chain uses TRBV4-2 with TRBJ2-2. The CDR3 length is 12 residues. Germline V gene data show CDR1 as LGHNA and CDR2 as YNFKEQ.